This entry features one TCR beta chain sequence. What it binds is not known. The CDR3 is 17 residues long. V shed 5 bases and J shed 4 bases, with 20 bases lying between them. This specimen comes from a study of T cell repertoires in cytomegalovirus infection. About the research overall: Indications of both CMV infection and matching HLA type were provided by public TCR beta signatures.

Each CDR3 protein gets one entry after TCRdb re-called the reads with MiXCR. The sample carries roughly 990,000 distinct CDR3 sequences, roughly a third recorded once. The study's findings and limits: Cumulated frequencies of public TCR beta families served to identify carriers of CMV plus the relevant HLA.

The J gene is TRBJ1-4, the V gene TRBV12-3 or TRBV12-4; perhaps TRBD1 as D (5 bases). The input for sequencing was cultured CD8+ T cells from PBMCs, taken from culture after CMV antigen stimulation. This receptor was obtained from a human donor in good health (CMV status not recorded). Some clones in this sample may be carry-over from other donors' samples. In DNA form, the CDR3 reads TGTGCCAGCAGTACCTCCGACCGGGGGAGGTTTAATGAAAAACTGTTTTTT. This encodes CASSTSDRGRFNEKLFF.